This T cell receptor beta chain stems from a study of CD8 T cells in ankylosing spondylitis. Study conclusions and caveats: What appeared characteristic of ankylosing spondylitis blood was a TCR beta motif of several highly homologous variants. Disease-linked clones were reportedly significantly enriched in matched ankylosing spondylitis synovial fluid.

V was pared by 6 bases and J by 0 bases, with 16 bases between. Germline V gives CDR1 SGHTA, CDR2 FQGNSA. The CDR3 covers 16 residues. Turning to this clonotype: Its specificity is unknown.

Making use of molecular barcodes, quantitative 5'-RACE generated TCR beta libraries. TCRdb reprocessed the 5' RACE reads with MiXCR, giving one entry per CDR3 protein. Of fewer than 250,000 distinct CDR3 sequences listed, roughly 32% are singletons. This chain joins TRBV7-2 and TRBJ2-3, with no clear D. This receptor was obtained from a male donor with ankylosing spondylitis or in good health (not recorded which). What was sequenced was blood, either unsorted or a sorted T cell fraction (not recorded which). The CDR3 DNA is TGTGCCAGCAGGTTCGACCGGTCCATGAGCACAGATACGCAGTATTTT. Protein product: CASRFDRSMSTDTQYF. The entire variable domain, with the rest obtained from reference TRBV7-2 and TRBJ2-3, is as follows: GAGVSQSPSNKVTEKGKDVELRCDPISGHTALYWYRQSLGQGLEFLIYFQGNSAPDKSGLPSDRFSAERTGGSVSTLTIQRTQQEDSAVYLCASRFDRSMSTDTQYFGPGTRLTVL.